This is a list of T cell receptor beta chains from one sample in a study of post-analysis software for immune sequencing data. TCRdb reprocessed the PCR reads via MiXCR and lists one record per CDR3 protein. The sample lists about 820,000 distinct CDR3 sequences; approximately 50% were seen once. The sample consisted of blood. The receptors come from a girl aged 10 to 17 with multiple sclerosis. CDR3s include the opening cysteine and the closing phenylalanine or tryptophan. A D gene is named only where the DNA matches it firmly.

V gene | D gene | CDR3 protein
TRBV7-6 | TRBD1 | CASSFEGAMDTQYF
TRBV6-6 | - | CASSYSNFGTGYEQYF
TRBV6-5 | TRBD1 | CASAQRQGWKQLGQYF
TRBV10-3 | - | CAISESYSDRNYGYTF
TRBV5-1 | - | CASSSGGRIYEQYF
TRBV7-9 | - | CASSSDHSSYEQYF
TRBV9 | TRBD2 | CASSVGGLAGEGTYNEQFF
TRBV20-1 | - | CSAIGQNYGYTF
TRBV20-1 | - | CSAPITTHYEQYF
TRBV29-1 | - | CSVEGTDTQYF
TRBV5-1 | - | CASSLEDWPGAYNEQFF
TRBV7-9 | - | CASSPRPDTNTGELFF
TRBV29-1 | TRBD2 | CSVVRRGEQFF
TRBV12-5 | - | CASGLPGGPYGYTF
TRBV3-1 | - | CASSHGTLGDTQYF
TRBV12-3/TRBV12-4 | - | CASSITGTSEKLFF
TRBV3-1 | TRBD1 | CASRPIGQGSLETQYF
TRBV11-2 | - | CASSLWGNEQFF
TRBV29-1 | TRBD1 | CSVAGTGESYGYTF
TRBV7-2 | TRBD1 | CASSFSDRAQPQHF
TRBV5-1 | - | CASSWRWQGGGETQYF
TRBV12-3/TRBV12-4 | - | CASSLGGPPSYEQYF
TRBV12-5 | - | CASGYLGGNQPQHF
TRBV4-2 | - | CASSQERYTGELFF
TRBV29-1 | TRBD1 | CSVPRTGGWETQYF
TRBV6-1 | TRBD2 | CASRVQGTSQETQYF
TRBV5-5 | TRBD2 | CASSLRPLAGGPQETQYF
TRBV7-9 | - | CAGSFLGETQYF
TRBV7-6 | TRBD1 | CASSLGYRGRYNEQFF
TRBV3-1 | - | CASSPQPGPWGVAKNIQYF
TRBV2 | TRBD1 | CASSELETGLATDTQYF
TRBV20-1 | TRBD2 | CSEASGVQETQYF
TRBV12-3/TRBV12-4 | TRBD2 | CASSVGTSREQYF
TRBV5-1 | TRBD2 | CASSIAGGPTDTQYF
TRBV20-1 | TRBD2 | CSASPSGADNEQFF
TRBV4-2 | - | CASSQRRPQGGDTQYF
TRBV5-1 | - | CASSLALGAIQETQYF
TRBV12-5 | - | CASGLPLARRTDTQYF
TRBV29-1 | - | CSVPGAETQYF
TRBV18 | - | CASSPLRWPDSYEQYF
TRBV27 | TRBD1 | CASSPGTVSNRPQHF
TRBV4-1 | - | CASSQDLGRARYNEQFF
TRBV20-1 | TRBD2 | CSAMSSGGTSYNEQFF
TRBV12-3/TRBV12-4 | - | CASSLALGRGYGYTF
TRBV27 | - | CASSLFYRGGTYEQYF
TRBV2 | - | CASHEGNEQFF
TRBV5-1 | - | CASSWTVKQDTQYF
TRBV10-3 | - | CAISERMDSNYGYTF
TRBV4-1 | - | CASSHARLGANYGYTF
TRBV18 | - | CASSPADSEQYF
TRBV25-1 | - | CASSEFKDTQYF
TRBV12-5 | - | CASGFSGDHNSPLHF
TRBV20-1 | TRBD2 | CSAPGGRGITDTQYF
TRBV4-1 | TRBD1 | CASSQDLDRARPNTEAFF
TRBV5-1 | TRBD2 | CASSLVPSGGGTDTQYF
TRBV24-1 | - | CATSDRGIMSILYGYTF
TRBV20-1 | TRBD2 | CSAIPSGGSYEQYF
TRBV4-1 | TRBD1 | CASSQTQGDYGYTF
TRBV6-5 | - | CASSIHSGKQETQYF